The clone carrying this TCR beta chain was found many times. The target antigen is unknown. The entry originates in a study of Graves' ophthalmopathy and Graves' hyperthyroidism. The CDR3 is made up of 14 amino acids. CDR1 is DFQATT, CDR2 SNEGSKA, per germline (reference sequence). Trimming removed 0 bases at V and 6 bases at J, with 14 bases between. The study amplified TCR beta CDR3 regions using RNA transcripts. HTBI primers primed a first-round RT-PCR, and a second-round multiplex PCR followed. Using its own MiXCR run on the multiplex PCR reads, TCRdb lists one record per CDR3 protein. The data show hundreds of thousands of distinct CDR3 sequences, about an eighth seen once. Study conclusions and caveats: From stable hyperthyroidism, ophthalmopathy was separated by a 13-signature model with 87.88% sensitivity and less than 82% specificity. Predictions made by the model for ophthalmopathy progression reached 65% to 71% sensitivity and roughly 75% specificity.

The V gene is TRBV20-1, the J gene TRBJ1-1; D may be TRBD1 (5 bases). The TCR originated in a woman aged 25 to 39 with Graves' ophthalmopathy. Sequenced sample: blood. CDR3: CSARERGIASEAFF. The CDR3 coding sequence is TGCAGTGCTAGAGAGAGGGGTATAGCTTCTGAAGCTTTCTTT.